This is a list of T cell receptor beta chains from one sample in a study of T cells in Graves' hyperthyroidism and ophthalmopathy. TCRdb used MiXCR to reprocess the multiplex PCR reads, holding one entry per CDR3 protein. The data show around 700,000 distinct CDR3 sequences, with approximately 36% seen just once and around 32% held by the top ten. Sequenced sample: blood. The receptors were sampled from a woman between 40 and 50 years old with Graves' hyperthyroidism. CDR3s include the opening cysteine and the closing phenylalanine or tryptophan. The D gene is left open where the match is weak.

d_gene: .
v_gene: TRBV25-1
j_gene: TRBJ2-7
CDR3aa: CASGTGIYYEQYF

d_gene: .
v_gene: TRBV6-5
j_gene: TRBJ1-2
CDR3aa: CASSLDPTGLYGYTF

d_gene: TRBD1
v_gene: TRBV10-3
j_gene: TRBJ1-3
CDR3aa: CAISETGGPGNTIYF

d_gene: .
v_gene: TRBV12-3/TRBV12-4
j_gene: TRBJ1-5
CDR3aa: CASSLMGANQPQHF

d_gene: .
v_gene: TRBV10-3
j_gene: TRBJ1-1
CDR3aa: CAISYQSWGRGTEAFF

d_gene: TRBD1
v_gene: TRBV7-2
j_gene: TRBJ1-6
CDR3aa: CASSLVWSGQGNSPLHF

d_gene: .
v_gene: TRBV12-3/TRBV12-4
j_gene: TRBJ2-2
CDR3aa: CASSLAVKGELFF

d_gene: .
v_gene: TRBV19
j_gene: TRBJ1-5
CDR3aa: CASSIVRETPNHQPQHF

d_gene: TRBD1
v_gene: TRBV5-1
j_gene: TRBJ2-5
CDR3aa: CASSLGDPGGAEETQYF

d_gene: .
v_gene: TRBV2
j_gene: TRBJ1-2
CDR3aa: CASSPRSGSLINYGYTF

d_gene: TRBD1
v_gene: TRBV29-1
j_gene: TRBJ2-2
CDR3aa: CSVTDRVRTGELFF

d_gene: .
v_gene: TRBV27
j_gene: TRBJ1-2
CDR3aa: CASSGGGYGYTF

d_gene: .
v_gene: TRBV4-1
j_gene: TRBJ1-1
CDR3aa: CASSRPGATANTEAFF

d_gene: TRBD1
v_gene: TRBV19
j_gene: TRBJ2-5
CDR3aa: CASSTGTELQETQYF

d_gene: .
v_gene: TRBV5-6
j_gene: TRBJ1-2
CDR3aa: CASSGGGDGYTF

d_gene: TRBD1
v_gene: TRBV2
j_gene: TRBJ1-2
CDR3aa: CASSLGDSRLYGYTF

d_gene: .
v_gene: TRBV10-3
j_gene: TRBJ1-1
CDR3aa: CAISADDATEAFF

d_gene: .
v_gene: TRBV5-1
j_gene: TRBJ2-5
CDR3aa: CASSLGQYQETQYF

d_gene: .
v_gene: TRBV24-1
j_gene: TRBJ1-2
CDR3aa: CATSGVPGHSYGYTF

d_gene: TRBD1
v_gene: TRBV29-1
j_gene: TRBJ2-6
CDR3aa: CSAVGQGANVLTF

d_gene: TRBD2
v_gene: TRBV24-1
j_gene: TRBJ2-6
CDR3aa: CATSGPGLAGANVLTF

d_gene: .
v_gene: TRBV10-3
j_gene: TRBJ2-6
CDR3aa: CAIGGPDLSPTF

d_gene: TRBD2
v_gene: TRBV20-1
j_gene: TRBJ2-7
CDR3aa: CSAREPGLAIEQYF

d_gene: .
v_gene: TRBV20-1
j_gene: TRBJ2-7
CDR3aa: CSALGPMALYEQYF

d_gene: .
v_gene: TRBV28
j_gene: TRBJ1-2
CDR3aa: CASSLKLLGGYTF

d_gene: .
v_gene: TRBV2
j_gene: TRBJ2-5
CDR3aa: CASSAKGSKTQYF

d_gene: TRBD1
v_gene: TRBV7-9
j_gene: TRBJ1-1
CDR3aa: CASSSWTGVDTEAFF

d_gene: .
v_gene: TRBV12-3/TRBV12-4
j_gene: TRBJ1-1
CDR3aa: CASSFWQTNTEAFF

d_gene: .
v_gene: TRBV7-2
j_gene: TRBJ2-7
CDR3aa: CASSLSPMTGYEQYF

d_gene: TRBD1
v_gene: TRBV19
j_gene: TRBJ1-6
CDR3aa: CASRQRQGLRVSPLHF

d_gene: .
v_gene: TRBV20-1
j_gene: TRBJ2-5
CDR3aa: CSARLVAGQYF

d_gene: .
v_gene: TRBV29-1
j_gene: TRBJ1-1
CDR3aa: CSVEVTVNTEAFF

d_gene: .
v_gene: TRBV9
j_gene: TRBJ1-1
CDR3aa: CASSGSSGPNTEAFF

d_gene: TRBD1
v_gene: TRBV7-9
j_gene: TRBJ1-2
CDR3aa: CASSSYDRGSDGYTF

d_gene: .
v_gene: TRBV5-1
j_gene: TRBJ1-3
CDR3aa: CASSSGHGGGNTIYF

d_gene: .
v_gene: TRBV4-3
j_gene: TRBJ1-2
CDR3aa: CASSQSSGSLWDGYTF

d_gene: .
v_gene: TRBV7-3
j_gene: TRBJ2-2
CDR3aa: CANSLASGSCFF

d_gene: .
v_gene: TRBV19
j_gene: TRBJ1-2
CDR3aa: CASSTTRGGYTF

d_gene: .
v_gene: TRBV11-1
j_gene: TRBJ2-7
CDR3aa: CASSLGGSGSSYEQYF

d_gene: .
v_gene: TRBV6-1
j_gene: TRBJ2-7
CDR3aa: CASSYSWQGHEQYF

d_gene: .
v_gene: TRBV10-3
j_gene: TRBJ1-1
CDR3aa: CAISESRGTEAFF

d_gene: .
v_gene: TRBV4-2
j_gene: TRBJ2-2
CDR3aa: CASSPAGTAYTGELFF

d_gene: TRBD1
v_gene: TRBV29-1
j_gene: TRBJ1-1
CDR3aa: CSGRGTANTEAFF

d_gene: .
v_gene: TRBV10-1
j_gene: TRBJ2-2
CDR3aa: CASSELPGELFF

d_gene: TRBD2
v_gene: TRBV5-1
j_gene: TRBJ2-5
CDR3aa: CASSELADSTDTQYF

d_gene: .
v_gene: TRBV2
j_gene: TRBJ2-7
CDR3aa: CASSQEKTGYEQYF

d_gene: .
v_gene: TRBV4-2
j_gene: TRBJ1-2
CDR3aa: CASSPVGQVDYGYTF

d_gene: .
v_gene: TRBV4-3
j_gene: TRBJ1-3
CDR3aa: CASSRDWTDSGNTIYF

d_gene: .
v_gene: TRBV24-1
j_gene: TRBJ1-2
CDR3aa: CATSSGTILTF

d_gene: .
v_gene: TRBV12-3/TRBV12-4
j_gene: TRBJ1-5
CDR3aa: CASASNTGQPQHF

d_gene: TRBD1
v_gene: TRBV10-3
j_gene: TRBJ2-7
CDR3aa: CAIRRTGGGSGSYEQYF

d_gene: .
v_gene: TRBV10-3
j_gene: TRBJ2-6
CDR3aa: CAISEAGDDRFLTF

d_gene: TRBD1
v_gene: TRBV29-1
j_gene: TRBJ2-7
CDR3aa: CSVYRQGADEQYF

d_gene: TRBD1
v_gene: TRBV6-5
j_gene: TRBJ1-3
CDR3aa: CASSGSDRIFSGNTIYF

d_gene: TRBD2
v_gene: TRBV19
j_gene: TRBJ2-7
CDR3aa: CASSFGLAVQYEQYF